This entry features one TCR beta chain sequence. The source of the sample is a study of glioma-infiltrating T cells. The germline V gene encodes CDR1 MNHNS and CDR2 SASEGT. V was clipped by 6 bases and J by 6 bases, with 15 bases between them. The CDR3 length is 14 residues. TCR alpha and beta CDR3 regions were amplified from RNA using iRepertoire nested multiplex PCR. Using its own MiXCR run on the multiplex PCR reads, TCRdb lists one record per CDR3 protein. The sample includes over 140,000 distinct CDR3 sequences, approximately 39% of them seen just once. This TCR was recovered from a human donor with low-grade glioma or glioblastoma, undergoing nonglioma brain surgery, or in good health (not recorded which). The rearrangement uses TRBV6-1 and TRBJ2-1, with D hard to call. Sequenced sample: glioma tissue, nonneoplastic brain tissue, or PBMCs (not recorded which). CDR3 sequence (DNA): TGTGCCAGCAGCCACGGATCTTCTCTCAATGAGCAGTTCTTC. Amino acid sequence: CASSHGSSLNEQFF.